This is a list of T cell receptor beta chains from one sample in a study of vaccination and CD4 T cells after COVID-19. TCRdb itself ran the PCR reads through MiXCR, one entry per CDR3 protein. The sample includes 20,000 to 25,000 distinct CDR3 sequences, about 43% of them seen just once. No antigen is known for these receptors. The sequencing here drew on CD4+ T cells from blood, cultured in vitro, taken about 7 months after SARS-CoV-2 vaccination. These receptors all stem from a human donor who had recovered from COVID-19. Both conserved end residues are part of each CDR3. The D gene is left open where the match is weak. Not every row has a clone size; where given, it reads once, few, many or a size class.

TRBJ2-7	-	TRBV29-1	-	TGCAGCGTCCTAAGGGACCCCAAGGGCTACGAGCAGTACTTC	CSVLRDPKGYEQYF
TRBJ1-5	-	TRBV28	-	TGTGCCAGCAGTTTATTTGGGAGGGCCAGGGATAGTCCCCAGCATTTT	CASSLFGRARDSPQHF
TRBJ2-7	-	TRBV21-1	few	TGTGCCAGCAGCAAAATAAGATCTACTAGCACAAAGGGGGAGCAGTACTTC	CASSKIRSTSTKGEQYF
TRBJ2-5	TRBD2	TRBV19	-	TGTGCCAGTAGTATGTGGTCTAGCGGGAACCAAGAGACCCAGTACTTC	CASSMWSSGNQETQYF
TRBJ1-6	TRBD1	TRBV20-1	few	TGCAGTGCTAGTCCCGGGACAGGGTCTTCACCCCTCCACTTT	CSASPGTGSSPLHF
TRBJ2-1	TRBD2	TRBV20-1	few	TGCAGTGCTAGGCGGGAGTCAATGTTCTTC	CSARRESMFF
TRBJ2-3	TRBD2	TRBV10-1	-	TGCGCCAGGTCCCCCCTGACTAGCCTAGATACGCAGTATTTT	CARSPLTSLDTQYF
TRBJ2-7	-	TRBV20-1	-	TGCAGTGCATGGGACAACTCCTACGAGCAGTACTTC	CSAWDNSYEQYF
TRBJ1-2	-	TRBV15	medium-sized	TGTGCCACCAGCAGGGTAGGGAACTATGGCTACACCTTC	CATSRVGNYGYTF
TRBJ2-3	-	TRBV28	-	TGTGCCAGCAGTTTAGATACGCAGTATTTT	CASSLDTQYF
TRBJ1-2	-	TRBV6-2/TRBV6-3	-	TGTGCCAGCAGTTACACCAGCAACTATGGCTACACCTTC	CASSYTSNYGYTF
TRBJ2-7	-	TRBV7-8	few	TGTGCCAGCAGCCTTAGCGGTTCTAACTACGAGCAGTACTTC	CASSLSGSNYEQYF
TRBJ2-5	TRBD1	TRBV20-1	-	TGCAGTGCTAGAAAGCACGGGACAGGGGTACTTCCTACCTCCAAGAGACCCCAGTACTTC	CSARKHGTGVLPTSKRPQYF
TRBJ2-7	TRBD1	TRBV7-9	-	TGTGCCAGCAGCCCTACAGGGGGGTCCTACGAGCAGTACTTC	CASSPTGGSYEQYF
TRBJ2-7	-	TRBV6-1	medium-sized	TGTGCCAGCTGCCCCGGCGGCCTTTACGAGCAGTACTTC	CASCPGGLYEQYF
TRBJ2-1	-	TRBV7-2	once	TGTGCCAGCAGCTTATCCCACGGGAATGAGCAGTTCTTC	CASSLSHGNEQFF
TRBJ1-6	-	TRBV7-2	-	TGTGCCAGCAGTTTTAGCCGATGGGGAAATTCACCCCTCCACTTT	CASSFSRWGNSPLHF
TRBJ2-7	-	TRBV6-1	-	TGTGCCAGCAGTGAAGCTCGGGGAGCGGCAAAATCCTACGAGCAGTACTTC	CASSEARGAAKSYEQYF
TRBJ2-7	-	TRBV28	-	TGTGCCAGCAGTTTAGGCAGGCGGAGGCCCTACGAGCAGTACTTC	CASSLGRRRPYEQYF
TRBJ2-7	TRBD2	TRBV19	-	TGTGCCAGCAGCCAATCCGGGACTAGCGGCTACGAGCAGTACTTC	CASSQSGTSGYEQYF
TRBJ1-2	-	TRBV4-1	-	TGCGCCAGCAGCCAAGAATGGGAATATGGCTACACCTTC	CASSQEWEYGYTF
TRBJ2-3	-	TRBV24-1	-	TGTGCCACCAGTGAGGGGTTTCGGCGGAGGAGGTCCGGTCCAGATACGCAGTATTTT	CATSEGFRRRRSGPDTQYF
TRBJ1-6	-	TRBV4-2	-	TGTGCCAGCAGCCAAGAATGGACAGATAATTCACCCCTCCACTTT	CASSQEWTDNSPLHF
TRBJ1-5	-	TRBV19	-	TGTGCCAGTACAGTGGTTCGCGGCTTTCAGCCCCAGCATTTT	CASTVVRGFQPQHF
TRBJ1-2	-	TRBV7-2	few	TGTGCCAGCAGCTCTAAACAGGCCCGGGGCTACACCTTC	CASSSKQARGYTF
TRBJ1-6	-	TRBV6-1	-	TGTGCCAGCAGGTTCCCCGGCTCGGATAATTCACCCCTCCACTTT	CASRFPGSDNSPLHF
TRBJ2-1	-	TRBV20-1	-	TGCAGTGCTAGAATACGGAACAATGAGCAGTTCTTC	CSARIRNNEQFF
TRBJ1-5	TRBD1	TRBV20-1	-	TGCAGTGCTAGGGGGACAGGGGGCTTGGGTCAGCCCCAGCATTTT	CSARGTGGLGQPQHF
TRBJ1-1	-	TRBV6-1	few	TGTGCCAGCAGTGAAGACGGGAACACTGAAGCTTTCTTT	CASSEDGNTEAFF
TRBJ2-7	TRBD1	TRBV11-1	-	TGTGCCAGCAGCTTAGCGGGACAGGGGTCATACGAGCAGTACTTC	CASSLAGQGSYEQYF
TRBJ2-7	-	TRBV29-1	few	TGCAGCGTTGGTAAATATGGGGCCCACGAGCAGTACTTC	CSVGKYGAHEQYF
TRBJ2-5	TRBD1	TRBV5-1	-	TGCGCCAGCGCCAACCCGACAGGGTACGCGGAGACCCAGTACTTC	CASANPTGYAETQYF
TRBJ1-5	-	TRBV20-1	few	TGCAGTGCTAGTTTGGGGGGCGATCAGCCCCAGCATTTT	CSASLGGDQPQHF
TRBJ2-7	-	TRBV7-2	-	TGTGCCAGCAGCTTCCAGTACGAGCAGTACTTC	CASSFQYEQYF
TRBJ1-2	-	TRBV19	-	TGTGCCAGTACCAACACTTGGAGAGGGGTTAACTATGGCTACACCTTC	CASTNTWRGVNYGYTF
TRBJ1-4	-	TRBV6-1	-	TGTGCCAGCAGTCGATACAGCGTGGGGGATGAAAAACTGTTTTTT	CASSRYSVGDEKLFF
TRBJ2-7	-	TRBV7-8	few	TGTGCCAGCAGCCAACGTCGGAGATCCTACGAGCAGTACTTC	CASSQRRRSYEQYF
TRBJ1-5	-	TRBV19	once	TGTGCCAGTAGTATAGTTCGGGGCCGGGGTCAGCCCCAGCATTTT	CASSIVRGRGQPQHF
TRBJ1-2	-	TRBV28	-	TGTGCCAGCAGTTTAACTCGGGATGGCTACACCTTC	CASSLTRDGYTF
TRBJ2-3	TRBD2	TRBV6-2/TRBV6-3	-	TGTGCCAGCAAGGGACTACTAGGAGATACGCAGTATTTT	CASKGLLGDTQYF
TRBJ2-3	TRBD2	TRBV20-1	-	TGCAGTGCTAGTGATCCTAGCGGGAGGGCCTACCACACAGATACGCAGTATTTT	CSASDPSGRAYHTDTQYF
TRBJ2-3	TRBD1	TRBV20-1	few	TGCAGTGCTAGAAAGGGACAGGGAAGGGATACGCAGTATTTT	CSARKGQGRDTQYF
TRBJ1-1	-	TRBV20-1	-	TGCAGTGCCGCGGGGGGGTTGGGGCGCTCTGAAGCTTTCTTT	CSAAGGLGRSEAFF
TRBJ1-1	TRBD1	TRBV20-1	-	TGCAGTGCTAGAGATATGGACAGGGGGCTCGGCAACACTGAAGCTTTCTTT	CSARDMDRGLGNTEAFF
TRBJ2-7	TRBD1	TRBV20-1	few	TGCAGTGCTAGCGATGACAGGGACTCCTACGAGCAGTACTTC	CSASDDRDSYEQYF
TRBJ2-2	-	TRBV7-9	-	TGTGCCAGCAGCCTGACACGCGGGCTGTTTTTT	CASSLTRGLFF
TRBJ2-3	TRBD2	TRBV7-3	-	TGTGCCAGCAGTCAAGGCAGCGGGAGCGACACAGATACGCAGTATTTT	CASSQGSGSDTDTQYF
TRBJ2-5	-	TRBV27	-	TGTGCCAGCAGTTCCGGGGTCCTGTCAGGGACCCAGTACTTC	CASSSGVLSGTQYF
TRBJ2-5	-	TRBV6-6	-	TGTGCCAGCAGTTACTCCCCGCGGGGCTACCAAGAGACCCAGTACTTC	CASSYSPRGYQETQYF
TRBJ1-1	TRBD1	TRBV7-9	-	TGTGCCAGCAGCAGTTGGACAGGGGGTAAGGCTGAAGCTTTCTTT	CASSSWTGGKAEAFF
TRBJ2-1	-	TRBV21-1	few	TGTGCCAGCAGCAAAATGCCGGGACTAGCGGCGAATGAGCAGTTCTTC	CASSKMPGLAANEQFF